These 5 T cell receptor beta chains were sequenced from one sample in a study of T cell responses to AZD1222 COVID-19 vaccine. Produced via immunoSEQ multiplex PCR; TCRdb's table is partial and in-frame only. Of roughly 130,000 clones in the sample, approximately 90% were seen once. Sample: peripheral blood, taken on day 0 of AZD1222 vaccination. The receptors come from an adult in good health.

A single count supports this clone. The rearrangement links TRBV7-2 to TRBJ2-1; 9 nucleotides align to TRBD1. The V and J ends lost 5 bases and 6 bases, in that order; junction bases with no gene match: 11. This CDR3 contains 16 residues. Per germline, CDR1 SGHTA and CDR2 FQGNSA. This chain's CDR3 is CASSQGVGQGFNEQFF. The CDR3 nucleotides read TGTGCCAGCAGCCAAGGTGTCGGACAGGGGTTCAATGAGCAGTTCTTC. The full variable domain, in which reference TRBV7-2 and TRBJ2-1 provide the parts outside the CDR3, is GAGVSQSPSNKVTEKGKDVELRCDPISGHTALYWYRQSLGQGLEFLIYFQGNSAPDKSGLPSDRFSAERTGGSVSTLTIQRTQQEDSAVYLCASSQGVGQGFNEQFFGPGTRLTVL.

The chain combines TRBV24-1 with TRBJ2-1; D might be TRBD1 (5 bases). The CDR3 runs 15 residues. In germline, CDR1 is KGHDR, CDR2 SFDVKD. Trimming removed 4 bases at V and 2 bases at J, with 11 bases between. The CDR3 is CATSDRWTPYNEQFF. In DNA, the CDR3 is TGTGCCACCAGTGACCGCTGGACACCCTACAATGAGCAGTTCTTC.

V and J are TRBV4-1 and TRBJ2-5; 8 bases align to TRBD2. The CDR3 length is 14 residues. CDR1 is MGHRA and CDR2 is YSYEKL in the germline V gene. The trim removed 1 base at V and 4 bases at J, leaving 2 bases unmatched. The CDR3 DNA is TGCGCCAGCAGCCAAGTCACTAGCGGAGAGACCCAGTACTTC. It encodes CASSQVTSGETQYF.

The CDR3 region is CASSYGTSANEQFF. CDR3 nucleotides: TGTGCCAGCAGTTACGGTACTAGTGCCAATGAGCAGTTCTTC. V and J are TRBV6-5 and TRBJ2-1, with D perhaps TRBD2 (5 bases). Germline loops: CDR1 MNHEY, CDR2 SVGAGI. V lost 2 bases to trimming and J lost 6 bases, with 11 bases between them. CDR3 length equals 14 residues.

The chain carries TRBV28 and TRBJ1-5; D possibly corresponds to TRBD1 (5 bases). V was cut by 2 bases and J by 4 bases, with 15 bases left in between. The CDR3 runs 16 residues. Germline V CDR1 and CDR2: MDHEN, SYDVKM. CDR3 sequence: CASSLPTDLTNQPQHF. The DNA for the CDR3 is TGTGCCAGCAGTTTACCGACAGACCTAACTAATCAGCCCCAGCATTTT.